The present T cell receptor beta chain was sequenced within a study of graft-versus-host responses after intestinal transplantation. The CDR3 has 15 amino acids. Germline CDR1 and CDR2: MNHEY and SVGAGI. The ends were cut back, 5 bases at V and 7 bases at J, with 18 bases in the middle. Here immunoSEQ multiplex PCR was the method, and the copy in TCRdb shows in-frame clones only, minus some. The sample has tens of thousands of clones, about 93% seen once. The gene calls are TRBV6-5 and TRBJ1-5; D is possibly TRBD1 (5 bases). This clonotype was obtained from a human patient who received an intestinal transplant, so some T cells may come from the graft donor. The input for sequencing was PBMCs, taken about 120 days after intestinal transplantation. CDR3 protein: CASSRTGTGGQPQHF. The CDR3 region has the DNA TGTGCCAGCAGTCGGACCGGGACCGGGGGACAGCCCCAGCATTTT.